This TCR beta chain appears in the sequencing data of a study of blood T cell repertoires in COVID-19. Those designated as exposed participants met a COVID-19 case within 2 weeks before study entry. As handled by the study authors: From reference gene primer amplification, estimates of nucleated cell counts were derived. Sequencing used immunoSEQ multiplex PCR; TCRdb keeps in-frame clones, though not all of them. V and J calls and clone size are those listed in that table; D and trimming were worked out from the DNA. The repertoire has roughly 150,000 clones, roughly 84% of them found once; the top ten carry roughly 4.9%. Looked up from germline, CDR1 is SGHDN and CDR2 is FVKESK. V was pared by 4 bases and J by 1 base, with 7 bases between. The CDR3 is made up of 13 amino acids.

The TCR was taken from a man aged 70-80 years who had been exposed to COVID-19. The genes are TRBV14 and TRBJ1-1; no clear D. The sequenced sample consisted of PBMCs or T cells enriched from blood (not recorded which). The CDR3 DNA sequence: TGTGCCAGCAGCCCGCGGGGGAACACTGAAGCTTTCTTT. Amino acids: CASSPRGNTEAFF. The full variable domain, in which reference TRBV14 and TRBJ1-1 provide the parts outside the CDR3, is EAGVTQFPSHSVIEKGQTVTLRCDPISGHDNLYWYRRVMGKEIKFLLHFVKESKQDESGMPNNRFLAERTGGTYSTLKVQPAELEDSGVYFCASSPRGNTEAFFGQGTRLTVV.